Each of the 18 T cell receptor beta chains below was sequenced from the same sample in a study of cytomegalovirus exposure and HLA in healthy donors. A multiplex PCR was run with 60 Vbeta primers and 13 Jbeta primers. Profiling relied on immunoSEQ multiplex PCR, and the TCRdb table lists in-frame clones only, not all of them. The sample shows approximately 190,000 clones, 55% to 75% of them seen only once. The sequenced sample was PBMCs. The receptors come from a man aged 35-49 years in good health and CMV-seropositive.

The chain recombines TRBV15 with TRBJ1-2; a possible D gene is TRBD1 (6 bases). Per the germline V gene, CDR1 is LNHNV and CDR2 is YYDKDF (reference sequence). CDR3 length: 14 residues. Trimming cost V 0 bases and J 8 bases, with 13 bases left between them. The CDR3 bases are TGTGCCACCAGCAGAGAACGACAGGTTGGGGGCTACACCTTC. It yields the protein CATSRERQVGGYTF.

In its sample, this clone was seen a few times. The chain employs TRBV6-1 and TRBJ1-4, with TRBD1 as a possible D gene (6 bases). The germline V gene encodes CDR1 MNHNS and CDR2 SASEGT. V lost 2 bases and J lost 6, with 16 bases in between. This CDR3 is built from 16 residues. DNA for the CDR3: TGTGCCAGCAGTGAAAATTCGGGGGGCGAGGATGAAAAACTGTTTTTT. As protein: CASSENSGGEDEKLFF.

The chain has TRBV5-4 and TRBJ1-3, with 10 bases fitting TRBD2. The J call may be faulty, since TRBJ2-2 better matches the DNA end. The V gene's germline CDR1 is SGHNT and CDR2 YYREEE (reference sequence). The CDR3 is made up of 15 amino acids. The CDR3 region has the DNA TGTGCCAGCAGCTTGGAGCGGGGGGGAATCGGGGAGCTGTTTTTT. It yields the protein CASSLERGGIGELFF.

The chain carries TRBV5-5 and TRBJ1-2; TRBD1 agrees at 7 bases. V gave up 0 bases and J gave up 2 bases; unmatched junction bases: 4. The CDR3 length is 15 residues. Germline values: CDR1 SGHKS, CDR2 YYEKEE (reference sequence). DNA of the CDR3: TGTGCCAGCAGCTTGGGGGACAGTTCAAACTATGGCTACACCTTC. Its translation is CASSLGDSSNYGYTF. Filled out from reference TRBV5-5 and TRBJ1-2, the complete variable domain reads DAGVTQSPTHLIKTRGQQVTLRCSPISGHKSVSWYQQVLGQGPQFIFQYYEKEERGRGNFPDRFSARQFPNYSSELNVNALLLGDSALYLCASSLGDSSNYGYTFGSGTRLTVV.

This clone was recorded a few times. The chain carries TRBV2 and TRBJ1-2, with TRBD1 matching 7 bases. The CDR3 length is 15 residues. Per germline, CDR1 SNHLY and CDR2 FYNNEI. V gave up 6 bases and J gave up 4 bases; unmatched junction bases: 11. CDR3 region: CASRGPGDRVYGYTF. The CDR3 bases are TGTGCCAGCAGGGGACCCGGAGACAGGGTCTATGGCTACACCTTC.

The chain links TRBV5-1 to TRBJ1-2; no reliable D call. V was trimmed by 0 bases and J by 4 bases, leaving 13 bases between them. CDR1 is SGHRS and CDR2 is YFSETQ in the germline V gene. The CDR3 totals 15 residues. This CDR3 is CASSLASGFSYGYTF. CDR3 DNA sequence: TGCGCCAGCAGCTTGGCCTCGGGGTTTAGCTATGGCTACACCTTC.

The chain joins TRBV6-5 to TRBJ2-7; TRBD1 is a possible D gene (6 bases). The CDR3 extends over 13 amino acids. Trimming stripped 6 bases from V and 1 base from J, with 10 bases between. The germline V gene encodes CDR1 MNHEY and CDR2 SVGAGI. The CDR3 sequence: CASSPQGSYEQYF. The CDR3, as DNA: TGTGCCAGCAGCCCACAGGGATCCTACGAGCAGTACTTC.

The chain recombines TRBV4-1 with TRBJ2-7, with TRBD2 matching 12 bases. With 2 bases clipped from V and 6 bases from J, the junction kept 5 bases outside the gene matches. CDR1 is MGHRA, CDR2 YSYEKL, per germline. The CDR3 runs to 15 residues. CDR3 in amino acids: CASSQRLAGVGEQYF. DNA for the CDR3: TGCGCCAGCAGCCAACGACTAGCGGGGGTCGGCGAGCAGTACTTC.

V is TRBV19 and J is TRBJ2-1, with 8 bases matching TRBD1. V was clipped by 4 bases and J by 13 bases; unmatched bases: 6. Germline assignment: CDR1 LNHDA and CDR2 SQIVND (reference sequence). This CDR3 spans 12 amino acids. CDR3 coding DNA: TGTGCCAGTAGTAGGGGACAGGATCGTCAGTTCTTC. Its protein product is CASSRGQDRQFF.

The V and J genes are TRBV9 and TRBJ1-5; a weak D match, TRBD1 (6 bases). This CDR3 has 15 residues. The germline gives CDR1 SGDLS, CDR2 YYNGEE. With 0 bases removed from V and 5 bases from J, the gap between germline ends came to 12 bases. The CDR3 region has the DNA TGTGCCAGCAGCGTAGGTTGGGGGGGCTATCAGCCCCAGCATTTT. It specifies CASSVGWGGYQPQHF.

The rearrangement links TRBV2 to TRBJ1-1; D unclear. This CDR3 comprises 12 residues. The germline V and J ends were trimmed by 5 bases and 6 bases, with 10 bases remaining between them. Per the germline V gene, CDR1 is SNHLY and CDR2 is FYNNEI. The CDR3 DNA is TGTGCCAGCAGTATTGACTTCTCTGAAGCTTTCTTT. Its translation: CASSIDFSEAFF.

The genes are TRBV4-2 and TRBJ2-3, with D perhaps matching TRBD2 (5 bases). Germline V CDR1 and CDR2: LGHNA, YNFKEQ. This CDR3 spans 16 amino acids. The V end was cut by 2 bases, the J end by 1 base, with 13 bases between. CDR3 in DNA: TGTGCCAGCAGCCAAAGGACTCCTCGTGGCACAGATACGCAGTATTTT. Its protein is CASSQRTPRGTDTQYF.

This clone has a handful of counts. V usage is TRBV18 and J usage is TRBJ1-4; D ambiguous. V was cut by 2 bases and J by 0 bases, with 10 bases left in between. CDR1 is KGHSH, CDR2 LQKENI, per germline. The CDR3 has 16 amino acids. The CDR3 coding sequence is TGTGCCAGCTCACCATCGCAACTTGCAACTAATGAAAAACTGTTTTTT. Translating it yields CASSPSQLATNEKLFF.

The chain employs TRBV25-1 and TRBJ1-1; D may be TRBD1 (5 bases). This CDR3 is 18 amino acids long. The V gene's germline CDR1 is MGHDK and CDR2 SYGVNS. V lost 2 bases and J 3 bases, leaving 22 bases between the germline ends. The CDR3 DNA sequence: TGTGCCAGCAGTGAACGTGCCGGCAGGGTATTTGGGGACACTGAAGCTTTCTTT. Translated: CASSERAGRVFGDTEAFF.

V usage is TRBV7-7 and J usage is TRBJ2-5; 8 positions agree with TRBD2. J was trimmed by 4 bases and V by 2 bases; bases with no gene match: 6. This CDR3 has 15 residues. CDR1 is SSHAT, CDR2 FNYEAQ, per germline (reference sequence). The DNA of the CDR3 is TGTGCCAGCAGCTTATCCGGGGGGGCGTTAGAGACCCAGTACTTC. Translated: CASSLSGGALETQYF.

This chain connects TRBV7-8 to TRBJ2-1; 12 bases agree with TRBD2. The CDR3 is 16 residues long. V shed 4 bases and J 2 bases; nucleotides not matched to a gene: 3. CDR1 and CDR2 from the germline V gene are SGHVS and FQNEAQ. The CDR3 is CASSSPSGGAYNEQFF. CDR3 coding DNA: TGTGCCAGCAGCTCCCCTAGCGGGGGGGCCTACAATGAGCAGTTCTTC.

The chain couples TRBV27 to TRBJ2-3, with 7 bases identical to TRBD2. CDR1 and CDR2 (germline): MNHEY, SMNVEV (reference sequence). Trimming took 2 bases from V and 2 from J; bases not matched to a gene: 7. There are 16 residues in the CDR3. The CDR3, as DNA: TGTGCCAGCAGTTTAGGTCTAGCGGAATACACAGATACGCAGTATTTT. Translation gives CASSLGLAEYTDTQYF.

The CDR3 nucleotides are TGTGCCAGCAGCGCCGTCTCAGGGGGGTACACCGGGGAGCTGTTTTTT. Translating gives CASSAVSGGYTGELFF. V usage is TRBV9 and J usage is TRBJ2-2, with TRBD1 as a possible D gene (7 bases). Trimming removed 3 bases at V and 3 bases at J, with 15 bases between. Germline CDR1 SGDLS, CDR2 YYNGEE. The length of the CDR3 is 16 residues.